This entry lists 32 T cell receptor beta chains sequenced from one sample in a study of human T cells and chemical hapten exposure. TCRdb analysed the RACE reads with MiXCR anew, one entry per CDR3 protein. Of some 110,000 distinct CDR3 sequences listed, about 12% are singletons. Time point specified: patch test 1, 2 weeks after DPC sensitization. Treatment reported: therapeutic diphenylcyclopropenone sensitization with weekly scalp DPC. The starting material was whole blood, obtained in connection with sensitization to the hapten diphenylcyclopropenone (DPC). These receptors came from a woman in her fifties or sixties with alopecia areata. Some clones in this sample may be carry-over from other donors' samples.

This clonotype was picked up a small number of times. The genes are TRBV7-6 and TRBJ2-2; D possibly matches TRBD1 or TRBD2 (5 bases each). Germline assignment: CDR1 SGHVS and CDR2 FNYEAQ. This CDR3 is built from 14 residues. Trimming removed 10 bases from V and 2 bases from J, with 14 bases in between. DNA for the CDR3: TGTGCCACCACGCAGGGACCAAACACCGGGGAGCTGTTTTTT. Residues: CATTQGPNTGELFF.

This clonotype was counted once. The J gene is TRBJ2-5, the V gene TRBV5-5; 7 bases are a match to TRBD2. With 3 bases clipped from V and 5 bases from J, the junction kept 7 bases outside the gene matches. The CDR3 extends over 14 amino acids. Germline V CDR1 and CDR2: SGHKS, YYEKEE (reference sequence). CDR3 sequence (DNA): TGTGCCAGCAGCTCCGTGAGCGGGGTCGAGACCCAGTACTTC. This translates into CASSSVSGVETQYF.

This clonotype was counted many times. The rearrangement links TRBV6-6 to TRBJ2-7; D not certain. Germline values: CDR1 MNHNY, CDR2 SVGAGI (reference sequence). The V end lost 5 bases, the J end lost 0 bases, and 11 bases lay between the germline ends. The CDR3 consists of 14 residues. This CDR3 is CASSTPDSSYEQYF. The CDR3 nucleotides read TGTGCCAGCAGTACACCGGATAGCTCCTACGAGCAGTACTTC.

This clonotype has a count of ten or more. The chain combines TRBV7-2 with TRBJ1-6; 10 bases align to TRBD1. CDR3 length equals 15 residues. Per the germline V gene, CDR1 is SGHTA and CDR2 is FQGNSA. V trimming: 4 bases; J trimming: 9 bases; junction bases outside the gene matches: 6. The CDR3 DNA reads as TGTGCCAGCAGCTCGGGGGACAGGGGCACTTCACCCCTCCACTTT. It yields the protein CASSSGDRGTSPLHF.

There are a few counts of this clonotype. The chain uses TRBV4-1 and TRBJ1-5; 8 nucleotides align to TRBD1. CDR3 length: 15 residues. Germline assignment: CDR1 MGHRA and CDR2 YSYEKL. The V and J ends lost 2 bases and 6 bases, in that order; junction bases with no gene match: 6. CDR3 in DNA: TGCGCCAGCAGCCAAATCAGGGGGCTCGGTCAGCCCCAGCATTTT. Translation gives CASSQIRGLGQPQHF.

The V call is TRBV6-5, the J call TRBJ1-1; no firm D call. Trimming stripped 3 bases from V and 11 bases from J, with 10 bases between. CDR3 length: 11 amino acids. Germline V CDR1 and CDR2: MNHEY, SVGAGI. CDR3 coding DNA: TGTGCCAGCAGTTATGGAAGGGCGGCTTTCTTT. It translates to CASSYGRAAFF.

The chain has TRBV6-2 or TRBV6-3 and TRBJ2-1; D is unresolved. The CDR3 length is 12 residues. Deletions cut 3 bases from V and 5 bases from J, with 5 bases between. Germline loops: CDR1 MNHEY, CDR2 SVGEGT. The chain's CDR3 is CASSYPHNEQFF. For the CDR3, the DNA is TGTGCCAGCAGTTATCCCCACAATGAGCAGTTCTTC.

This chain joins TRBV29-1 and TRBJ1-1; D unresolved. The ends were cut back, 7 bases at V and 0 bases at J, with 12 bases in the middle. CDR1 SQVTM and CDR2 ANQGSEA come from the germline V gene. The length of the CDR3 is 13 residues. The CDR3 bases are TGCAGCGGGGAGACAAACATGAACACTGAAGCTTTCTTT. This codes for CSGETNMNTEAFF.

This clonotype was seen many times. The chain employs TRBV6-5 and TRBJ1-3; no reliable D call. This CDR3 has 16 amino acids. The V end lost 0 bases, the J end lost 1 base, and 10 bases lay between the germline ends. Germline loops: CDR1 MNHEY, CDR2 SVGAGI. The CDR3 DNA reads TGTGCCAGCAGTTACTCGAAGGCGGGGTCTGGAAACACCATATATTTT. This gives the protein CASSYSKAGSGNTIYF.

V gene TRBV10-3 combines with J gene TRBJ2-7; TRBD1 matches 9 bases. This CDR3 has 15 amino acids. J was trimmed by 2 bases and V by 3 bases; bases with no gene match: 5. In germline, CDR1 is ENHRY, CDR2 SYGVKD. The CDR3 sequence is CAISDGQGTPYEQYF. CDR3 sequence (DNA): TGTGCCATCAGTGACGGACAGGGGACGCCCTACGAGCAGTACTTC.

This clonotype was picked up a small number of times. The genes are TRBV5-6 and TRBJ2-3; D unclear. This CDR3 comprises 14 residues. In germline, CDR1 is SGHDT, CDR2 YYEEEE. Trimming pared 4 bases from V and 4 bases from J, leaving 13 bases between. The CDR3 here is CASSLIETADTQYF. CDR3 DNA: TGTGCCAGCAGCCTTATTGAGACGGCAGATACGCAGTATTTT.

This clonotype was observed many times. The rearrangement joins TRBV13 to TRBJ2-1; D ambiguous. This CDR3 is built from 12 residues. Germline V lookup: CDR1 PRHDT, CDR2 FYEKMQ (reference sequence). The V end lost 6 bases, the J end lost 11 bases, and 14 bases lay between the germline ends. CDR3 sequence: CASSRSTVQQFF. CDR3 DNA sequence: TGTGCCAGCAGTCGATCTACGGTCCAGCAGTTCTTC.

The rearrangement uses TRBV27 and TRBJ2-7; 10 bases line up with TRBD2. V was clipped by 5 bases and J by 2 bases; unmatched bases: 6. CDR3 length: 15 residues. CDR1 and CDR2 (germline): MNHEY, SMNVEV (reference sequence). The CDR3 sequence: CASSPASGSTYEQYF. CDR3 coding DNA: TGTGCCAGCAGTCCCGCTAGCGGGAGTACCTACGAGCAGTACTTC.

This clonotype was detected ten times or more. The rearrangement links TRBV10-2 to TRBJ2-7; 9 bases map to TRBD1. V lost 0 bases, J lost 3 bases, and 0 bases stayed unmatched. CDR1 is WSHSY, CDR2 SAAADI, per germline. This CDR3 comprises 14 residues. The CDR3 reads CASSESDRGYEQYF. In DNA form, the CDR3 reads TGCGCCAGCAGTGAGTCGGACAGGGGCTACGAGCAGTACTTC.

This clonotype was seen ten or more times. The rearrangement links TRBV3-1 to TRBJ2-2; unclear D gene. Germline values: CDR1 LGHDT, CDR2 YNNKEL (reference sequence). V was pared by 4 bases and J by 4 bases, with 10 bases between. There are 14 residues in the CDR3. CDR3 DNA sequence: TGTGCCAGCAGCCTCGGGCGCCTCACCGGGGAGCTGTTTTTT. Encoded protein: CASSLGRLTGELFF.

V is TRBV24-1 and J is TRBJ1-5; possible D gene TRBD1, 6 bases. The CDR3 runs 14 residues. V lost 4 bases and J 7 bases, leaving 13 bases between the germline ends. Germline CDR1 reads KGHDR; CDR2 reads SFDVKD. The CDR3 DNA follows: TGTGCCACCAGTGACGGGGACAACGGACAGCCCCAGCATTTT. As protein: CATSDGDNGQPQHF.

This clonotype has a count of ten or more. The chain has TRBV29-1 and TRBJ2-3; 9 bases align to TRBD2. The CDR3 is made up of 14 amino acids. CDR1 and CDR2 (germline): SQVTM, ANQGSEA. V shed 6 bases, J shed 3 bases, and the junction held 7 bases outside the gene matches. The CDR3 sequence: CSVSPGLATDTQYF. In DNA, the CDR3 is TGCAGCGTCTCGCCGGGACTAGCAACAGATACGCAGTATTTT.

The rearrangement joins TRBV29-1 to TRBJ1-1; D not resolved. The CDR3 covers 13 residues. V was cut by 0 bases and J by 1 base, with 6 bases left in between. CDR1 SQVTM and CDR2 ANQGSEA come from the germline V gene. In DNA, the CDR3 is TGCAGCGTTGAAGAAACAGAGAACACTGAAGCTTTCTTT. Translation gives CSVEETENTEAFF. Full variable domain (rest looked up from reference TRBV29-1 and TRBJ1-1): SAVISQKPSRDICQRGTSLTIQCQVDSQVTMMFWYRQQPGQSLTLIATANQGSEATYESGFVIDKFPISRPNLTFSTLTVSNMSPEDSSIYLCSVEETENTEAFFGQGTRLTVV.

V and J are TRBV28 and TRBJ1-1; 7 bases agree with TRBD1. The CDR3 loop spans 10 amino acids. J gave up 6 bases and V 10 bases, and 2 bases lay outside the gene matches. From germline, CDR1 is MDHEN and CDR2 SYDVKM. The CDR3 region is CAIQGAEAFF. Here the CDR3 DNA reads TGTGCCATCCAGGGGGCTGAAGCTTTCTTT.

The rearrangement joins TRBV14 to TRBJ1-2; D is ambiguous. The CDR3 has 13 amino acids. V shed 2 bases and J shed 8 bases, with 12 bases lying between them. The germline CDR1 and CDR2 sequences are SGHDN and FVKESK. The CDR3 is CASSQREGLGYTF. The DNA of the CDR3 is TGTGCCAGCAGCCAACGGGAAGGACTCGGCTACACCTTC.

The rearrangement links TRBV10-3 to TRBJ1-4; perhaps TRBD1 as D (5 bases). CDR3 length equals 15 residues. The ends were cut back, 4 bases at V and 5 bases at J, with 14 bases in the middle. Germline CDR1 reads ENHRY; CDR2 reads SYGVKD. The DNA for the CDR3 is TGTGCCATCAGTGGGGGGACGGAGACAAATGAAAAACTGTTTTTT. It specifies CAISGGTETNEKLFF.

This clonotype appeared a few times. This rearrangement joins TRBV7-2 to TRBJ1-4; 9 bases fit TRBD1. The trim removed 0 bases at V and 2 bases at J, leaving 19 bases unmatched. Germline-derived CDR1 and CDR2 are SGHTA and FQGNSA. The CDR3 covers 22 residues. The CDR3 region is CASSLAIGTGTGFVETNEKLFF. CDR3 bases: TGTGCCAGCAGCTTAGCGATCGGGACCGGGACAGGGTTCGTGGAGACTAATGAAAAACTGTTTTTT.

The V gene is TRBV6-5, the J gene TRBJ1-2; tentative D call: TRBD1 (5 bases). Trimming shortened V by 6 bases and J by 3 bases, and 14 bases separated the two germline ends. This CDR3 contains 14 residues. CDR1 is MNHEY, CDR2 SVGAGI, per germline. Here the CDR3 reads CASRSYRDHYGYTF. The CDR3 region has the DNA TGTGCCAGCAGATCCTACCGGGACCACTATGGCTACACCTTC.

This clonotype was found many times. The DNA for the CDR3 is TGTGCCAGCTCACCACGGCAGGAGTACGAGCAGTACTTC. Its translation: CASSPRQEYEQYF. The chain has TRBV18 and TRBJ2-7; no clear D gene. Trimming took 1 base from V and 4 from J, leaving 8 bases between them. This CDR3 has 13 amino acids. Per the germline V gene, CDR1 is KGHSH and CDR2 is LQKENI.

Only a few counts were recorded for this clonotype. The CDR3 DNA is TGTGCCAGCAGCGCGGACGTTGAGATGAACACTGAAGCTTTCTTT. It specifies CASSADVEMNTEAFF. V gene TRBV9 combines with J gene TRBJ1-1; D gene ambiguous. Trimming shortened V by 3 bases and J by 0 bases, and 12 bases separated the two germline ends. The germline gives CDR1 SGDLS, CDR2 YYNGEE. This CDR3 spans 15 amino acids.

The chain joins TRBV5-5 to TRBJ2-1; D is perhaps TRBD1 (6 bases). CDR3 length: 15 residues. The V end was cut by 1 base, the J end by 6 bases, with 14 bases between. CDR1 SGHKS and CDR2 YYEKEE come from the germline V gene (reference sequence). The CDR3 here is CASSLIGGKGNEQFF. Written as DNA, the CDR3 is TGTGCCAGCAGCTTGATAGGGGGAAAAGGCAATGAGCAGTTCTTC.

Only a few counts were recorded for this clonotype. In DNA form, the CDR3 reads TGCAGCGTTTCCGTGTCCCCCTACGAGCAGTACTTC. Amino acid sequence: CSVSVSPYEQYF. This rearrangement joins TRBV29-1 to TRBJ2-7; no firm D call. Germline V gene lookup returns CDR1 SQVTM and CDR2 ANQGSEA. V was clipped by 5 bases and J by 2 bases, with 10 bases between them. This CDR3 is built from 12 residues.

Ten or more counts support this clonotype. V gene TRBV18 combines with J gene TRBJ2-3; 8 nucleotides line up with TRBD2. Germline V gene lookup returns CDR1 KGHSH and CDR2 LQKENI. The ends lost 3 bases at V and 6 bases at J; junction bases unmatched: 11. The CDR3 runs 16 residues. CDR3 bases: TGTGCCAGCTCACCCTTCAAGCGGGAGTTAGGGGATACGCAGTATTTT. Its protein is CASSPFKRELGDTQYF.

This clonotype was observed at least ten times. V usage is TRBV3-1 and J usage is TRBJ2-1; D tentatively reads TRBD1 or TRBD2 (7 bases each). The ends were cut back, 3 bases at V and 12 bases at J, with 21 bases in the middle. The germline gives CDR1 LGHDT, CDR2 YNNKEL (reference sequence). The CDR3 has 15 residues. The CDR3 DNA reads as TGTGCCAGCAGCCATCGGAACAGGGGAGGGCGAGGGCAGTTCTTC. It yields the protein CASSHRNRGGRGQFF.

In its sample, this clonotype was seen many times. In nucleotides, the CDR3 is TGTGCCAGCAGTCGGGGGGGAGCTGAAGCTTTCTTT. Protein product: CASSRGGAEAFF. The genes are TRBV11-1 and TRBJ1-1, with D possibly being TRBD1 (5 bases). V was trimmed by 6 bases and J by 6 bases, leaving 11 bases between them. CDR3 length equals 12 residues. Germline V CDR1 and CDR2: SGHAT, FQDESV (reference sequence).

This clonotype was observed at least ten times. The gene calls are TRBV28 and TRBJ2-7; no clear D. The CDR3 has 13 residues. Germline values: CDR1 MDHEN, CDR2 SYDVKM. The germline V and J ends were trimmed by 3 bases and 2 bases, with 8 bases remaining between them. CDR3 region: CASSFQAPYEQYF. Here the CDR3 DNA reads TGTGCCAGCAGTTTCCAGGCCCCCTACGAGCAGTACTTC.

This clonotype has a handful of counts. The chain links TRBV19 to TRBJ2-3, with 9 positions matching TRBD1. This CDR3 contains 13 residues. Trimming at V came to 6 bases and at J to 5 bases, leaving 3 bases not matched to a gene. The V gene's germline CDR1 is LNHDA and CDR2 SQIVND (reference sequence). The CDR3 reads CASSPDRGDTQYF. CDR3 nucleotides: TGTGCCAGTAGCCCGGACAGGGGAGATACGCAGTATTTT.